This T cell receptor (beta chain) was recorded in a study of T cells of healthy individuals. This clonotype was observed a few times. TCRdb reprocessed the 5' RACE reads with MiXCR, giving one entry per CDR3 protein. The sample shows approximately 52,000 distinct CDR3 sequences, roughly 14% of them seen only once. Losses at the gene ends were 4 bases for V and 3 bases for J; bases not matched to a gene: 4. The CDR3 loop spans 14 amino acids. Germline values: CDR1 LNHDA, CDR2 SQIVND (reference sequence). The chain couples TRBV19 to TRBJ2-7; 9 nucleotides match TRBD1. The receptor comes from a human donor in good health. CDR3 region: CASSKTGGNYEQYF. CDR3 coding DNA: TGTGCCAGTAGTAAAACAGGGGGCAACTACGAGCAGTACTTC.